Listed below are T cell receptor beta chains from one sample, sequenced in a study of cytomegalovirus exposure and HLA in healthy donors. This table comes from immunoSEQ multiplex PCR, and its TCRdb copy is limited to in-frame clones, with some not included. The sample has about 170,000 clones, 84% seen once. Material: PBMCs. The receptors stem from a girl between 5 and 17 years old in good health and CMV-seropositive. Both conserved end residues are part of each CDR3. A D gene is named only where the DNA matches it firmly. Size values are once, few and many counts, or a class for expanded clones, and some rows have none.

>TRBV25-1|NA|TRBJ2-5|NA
CASSDWQYQETQYF
TGTGCCAGCAGTGATTGGCAGTACCAAGAGACCCAGTACTTC
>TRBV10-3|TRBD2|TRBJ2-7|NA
CAIRVVGRTSGGVFYEQYF
TGTGCCATCAGAGTCGTGGGTAGGACTAGCGGGGGGGTTTTCTACGAGCAGTACTTC
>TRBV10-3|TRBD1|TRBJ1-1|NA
CAHGWGTGTTEAFF
TGTGCCCATGGTTGGGGGACAGGGACCACTGAAGCTTTCTTT
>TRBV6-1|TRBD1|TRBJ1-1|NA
CASREAGGRAEAFF
TGTGCCAGCAGGGAGGCAGGGGGTCGCGCTGAAGCTTTCTTT
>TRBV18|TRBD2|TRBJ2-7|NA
CASSPSNGLAGTYEQYF
TGTGCCAGCTCACCTTCCAATGGACTAGCGGGGACCTACGAGCAGTACTTC
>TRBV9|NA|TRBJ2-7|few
CASSVGQVGNEQYF
TGTGCCAGCAGCGTAGGACAGGTCGGGAACGAGCAGTACTTC
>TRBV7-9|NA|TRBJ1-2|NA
CASSRPGLNYGYTF
TGTGCCAGCAGCCGACCGGGACTTAACTATGGCTACACCTTC
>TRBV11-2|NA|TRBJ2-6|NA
CASSLVGGYSGANVLTF
TGTGCCAGCAGCTTAGTTGGGGGGTACTCTGGGGCCAACGTCCTGACTTTC
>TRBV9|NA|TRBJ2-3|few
CASSVYLSSTDTQYF
TGTGCCAGCAGCGTTTACCTCAGTTCCACAGATACGCAGTATTTT
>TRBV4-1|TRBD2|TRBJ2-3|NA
CASSQVAGGTDTQYF
TGCGCCAGCAGCCAGGTAGCGGGCGGCACAGATACGCAGTATTTT
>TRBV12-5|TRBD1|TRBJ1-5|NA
CASEPGQGGYQPQHF
TGTGCTAGTGAACCGGGACAGGGGGGTTATCAGCCCCAGCATTTT
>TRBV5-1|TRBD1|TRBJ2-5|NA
CASSEPGGSETQYF
TGCGCCAGTTCCGAGCCAGGGGGATCCGAGACCCAGTACTTC
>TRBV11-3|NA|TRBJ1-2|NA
CASSPDSYGYTF
TGTGCCAGCAGCCCAGACAGCTATGGCTACACCTTC
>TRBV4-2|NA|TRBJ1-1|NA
CASGHRTGEGEAFF
TGTGCCAGCGGCCACAGGACTGGGGAGGGTGAAGCTTTCTTT
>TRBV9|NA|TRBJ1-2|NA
CASSETLNYGYTF
TGTGCCAGCAGCGAAACATTAAACTATGGCTACACCTTC
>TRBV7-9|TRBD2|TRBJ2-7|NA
CASSLLGGERDYEQYF
TGTGCCAGCAGCTTACTTGGGGGGGAGAGGGACTACGAGCAGTACTTC
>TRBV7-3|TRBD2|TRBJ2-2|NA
CASSPHERGLSGELFF
TGTGCCAGCAGCCCCCACGAGCGGGGGCTGTCCGGGGAGCTGTTTTTT
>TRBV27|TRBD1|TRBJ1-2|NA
CASSLEGQGGYTF
TGTGCCAGCAGTCTAGAAGGACAGGGGGGCTACACCTTC
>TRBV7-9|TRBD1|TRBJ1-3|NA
CASSRTRDRAGNTIYF
TGTGCCAGCAGCCGGACCCGGGACAGGGCTGGAAACACCATATATTTT
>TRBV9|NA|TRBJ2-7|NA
CASSVGPVIYEQYF
TGTGCCAGCAGCGTAGGCCCAGTCATCTACGAGCAGTACTTC
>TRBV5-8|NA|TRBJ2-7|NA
CASSLYTTYEQYF
TGTGCCAGCAGCTTGTACACAACCTACGAGCAGTACTTC
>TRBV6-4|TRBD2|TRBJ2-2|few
CASFPGLAGGPRYGELFF
TGTGCCAGCTTCCCTGGACTAGCGGGGGGGCCAAGGTATGGGGAGCTGTTTTTT
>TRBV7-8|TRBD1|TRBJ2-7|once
CASSSRRDRAYEQYF
TGTGCCAGCAGCTCTCGCCGGGACAGGGCGTACGAGCAGTACTTC
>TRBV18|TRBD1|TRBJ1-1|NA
CASSPGTGRTEAFF
TGTGCCAGCTCACCAGGGACAGGGCGGACTGAAGCTTTCTTT
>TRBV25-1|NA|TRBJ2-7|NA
CASGPSTGKTYEQYF
TGTGCCAGCGGGCCGTCGACAGGCAAAACCTACGAGCAGTACTTC
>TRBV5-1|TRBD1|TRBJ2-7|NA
CASSLRDRAYEQYF
TGCGCCAGCAGCCTCCGGGACAGGGCCTACGAGCAGTACTTC
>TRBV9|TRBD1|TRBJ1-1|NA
CASSVDQHTRGPGNTEAFF
TGTGCCAGCAGCGTAGATCAACACACCAGGGGGCCGGGGAACACTGAAGCTTTCTTT
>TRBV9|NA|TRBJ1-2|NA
CASSSRGGWTAYGYTF
TGTGCCAGCAGCTCAAGAGGAGGTTGGACAGCCTATGGCTACACCTTC
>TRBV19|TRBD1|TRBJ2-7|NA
CASSFSSGTATYEQYF
TGTGCCAGTAGTTTCTCATCCGGGACAGCCACCTACGAGCAGTACTTC
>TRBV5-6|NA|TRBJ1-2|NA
CASSSYVVDYGYTF
TGTGCCAGCAGCTCGTACGTGGTTGACTATGGCTACACCTTT
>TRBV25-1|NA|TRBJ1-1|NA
CASSEIPFRTGFRTEAFF
TGTGCCAGCAGTGAAATCCCCTTTCGAACGGGGTTCAGGACTGAAGCTTTCTTT
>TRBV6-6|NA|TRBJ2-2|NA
CASSPGTGELFF
TGTGCCAGCAGCCCCGGCACCGGGGAGCTGTTTTTT
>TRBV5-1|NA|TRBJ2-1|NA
CASTPPNRSNEQFF
TGCGCCAGCACCCCCCCGAATCGTAGCAATGAGCAGTTCTTC
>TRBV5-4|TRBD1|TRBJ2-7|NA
CASSLGQGAYEQYF
TGTGCCAGCAGCTTAGGACAGGGGGCCTACGAGCAGTACTTC
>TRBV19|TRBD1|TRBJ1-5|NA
CASRLQGTSQPQHF
TGTGCCAGTAGACTACAGGGGACGTCTCAGCCCCAGCATTTT
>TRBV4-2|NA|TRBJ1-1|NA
CASSTPGQEAFF
TGTGCCAGCAGCACGCCGGGACAAGAAGCTTTCTTT
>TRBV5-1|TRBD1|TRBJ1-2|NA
CASSLSGGSANYGYTF
TGCGCCAGCAGCTTATCAGGGGGCTCAGCTAACTATGGCTACACCTTC
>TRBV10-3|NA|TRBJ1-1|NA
CAISEGHRRGPEAFF
TGTGCCATCAGTGAGGGTCACCGCCGAGGGCCTGAAGCTTTCTTT
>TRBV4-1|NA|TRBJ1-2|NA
CASSQVLLGADGYTF
TGCGCCAGCAGCCAAGTCCTTTTGGGAGCCGATGGCTACACCTTC
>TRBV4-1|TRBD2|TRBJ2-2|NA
CASSQGLRTSGGVNTGELFF
TGCGCCAGCAGCCAAGGATTGAGGACTAGCGGGGGGGTGAACACCGGGGAGCTGTTTTTT
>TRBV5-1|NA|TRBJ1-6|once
CASSIESGGLSPLHF
TGCGCCAGCAGCATAGAGTCCGGGGGGCTTTCACCCCTCCACTTT
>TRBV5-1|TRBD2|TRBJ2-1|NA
CASSLGLAENNEQFF
TGCGCCAGCAGCTTGGGACTAGCGGAAAACAATGAGCAGTTCTTC
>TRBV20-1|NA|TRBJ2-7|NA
CSASDQGEQYF
TGCAGTGCCTCGGACCAGGGAGAGCAGTACTTC
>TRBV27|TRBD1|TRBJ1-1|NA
CASSFKPGQGARAFF
TGTGCCAGCAGTTTCAAACCGGGACAGGGGGCGCGAGCTTTCTTT
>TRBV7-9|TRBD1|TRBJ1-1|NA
CSSSRLRQGLYTEAFF
TGTTCCAGCAGCCGGCTCCGACAGGGATTATACACTGAAGCTTTCTTT
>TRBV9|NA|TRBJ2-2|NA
CASSARKGANTGELFF
TGTGCCAGCAGCGCCCGTAAGGGGGCGAACACCGGGGAGCTGTTTTTT
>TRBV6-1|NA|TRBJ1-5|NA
CASSEVARGEPQHF
TGTGCCAGCAGTGAAGTGGCCCGCGGGGAGCCCCAGCATTTT
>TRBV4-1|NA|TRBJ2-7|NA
CASRQEKSGSYEQYF
TGCGCCAGCAGACAAGAGAAATCAGGGTCCTACGAGCAGTACTTC
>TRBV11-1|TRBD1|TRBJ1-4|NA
CASSRGTDEKLFF
TGTGCCAGCAGCCGCGGGACAGACGAAAAACTGTTTTTT
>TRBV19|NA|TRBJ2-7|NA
CASSSDSYEQYF
TGTGCCAGTAGTTCCGACAGTTACGAGCAGTACTTC
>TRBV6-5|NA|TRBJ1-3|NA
CASSRGKGTGNTIYF
TGTGCCAGCAGTAGGGGGAAGGGGACTGGAAACACCATATATTTT
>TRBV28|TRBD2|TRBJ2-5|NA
CASSSLAGGGETQYF
TGTGCCAGCAGTTCCCTAGCGGGGGGGGGTGAGACCCAGTACTTC
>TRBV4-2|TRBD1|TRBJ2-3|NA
CASSRLDRGQTDTQYF
TGTGCCAGCAGCCGACTAGACAGGGGGCAGACAGATACGCAGTATTTT
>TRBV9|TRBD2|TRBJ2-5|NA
CASSPLGSGGEYQETQYF
TGTGCCAGCAGCCCCCTGGGTAGCGGGGGGGAGTACCAAGAGACCCAGTACTTC
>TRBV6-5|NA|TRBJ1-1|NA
CASSYKRGLNTEAFF
TGTGCCAGCAGTTACAAGCGGGGGTTGAACACTGAAGCTTTCTTT
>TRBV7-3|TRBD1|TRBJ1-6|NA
CASSPGTGRSPLHF
TGTGCCAGCAGTCCCGGGACAGGGAGGTCACCCCTCCACTTT
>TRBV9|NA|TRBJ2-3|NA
CASSVATGGDTDTQYF
TGTGCCAGCAGCGTAGCTACCGGCGGAGACACAGATACGCAGTATTTT
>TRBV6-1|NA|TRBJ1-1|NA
CASILGHEAFF
TGTGCCAGCATTCTTGGACACGAAGCTTTCTTT